One sample yielded the 2 T cell receptor beta chains listed below, sequenced in a study of cytomegalovirus exposure and HLA in healthy donors. PCR amplification relied on 60 Vbeta primers (plus 13 Jbeta primers). TCRdb's copy holds only in-frame clones and misses some; the assay was immunoSEQ multiplex PCR. The sample holds 90,000 to 120,000 clones, approximately 81% seen once. The sample comprised PBMCs. Receptors originate from a man aged 25-45 years in good health and CMV-seronegative.

The rearrangement joins TRBV5-1 to TRBJ2-1, with TRBD2 matching over 11 bases. V was clipped by 1 base and J by 8 bases; unmatched bases: 5. The V gene's germline CDR1 is SGHRS and CDR2 YFSETQ. CDR3 length: 15 amino acids. The CDR3 loop is CASSLTSGSSDEQFF. The CDR3 coding sequence is TGCGCCAGCAGCTTGACTAGCGGGAGTAGTGATGAGCAGTTCTTC.

J is TRBJ1-6 and V is TRBV6-1; D remains unclear. The CDR3 spans 15 residues. Germline lookup yields CDR1 MNHNS and CDR2 SASEGT. The V gene lost 6 bases and the J gene lost 5 bases, with 14 bases spanning the gap. CDR3 in DNA: TGTGCCAGCAGGTTATCACAGTTTAATAATTCACCCCTCCACTTT. Translating it yields CASRLSQFNNSPLHF.